This record covers a single TCR beta chain. Its antigen is as yet unknown. This entry comes from a study of cytotoxic CD8 clonotypes in ibrutinib-treated CLL. Study at large: An average of 255,043 productive templates and tens of thousands of productive rearrangements was obtained per sample.

Genomic DNA in a quantity of about 2 micrograms was derived from cryopreserved PBMCs for TCR beta libraries. Measured with immunoSEQ multiplex PCR; TCRdb has only the in-frame clones, and not every one. Of about 130,000 clones detected, about 70% appear once; the ten largest clones hold 4.5% to 6.5%. The CDR3 spans 15 residues. V was shortened by 6 bases and J by 3 bases, with 16 bases between the two germline ends. Germline V lookup: CDR1 MNHEY, CDR2 SMNVEV (reference sequence). Whole-study results and caveats: Stable or contracted on treatment, public clonotypes were also uncommon. Clonality rose at ibrutinib response, held steady in sustained remission, and fell toward baseline at progression.

The material was PBMCs, obtained after 24 months of ibrutinib treatment. V gene TRBV27 combines with J gene TRBJ2-3, with D possibly being TRBD2 (5 bases). This receptor was obtained from a human donor with chronic lymphocytic leukemia. The CDR3 region is CASRPLATNTDTQYF. The CDR3 nucleotides read TGTGCCAGCAGACCCTTAGCGACCAATACAGATACGCAGTATTTT.